This paragraph covers one T cell receptor (beta chain) sequence. Alongside a J-beta primer mix, a sample-barcoded 5' primer served in a second PCR lasting about 7 to 11 cycles. MiXCR, applied by TCRdb to the 5' RACE reads, yields one record per CDR3 protein. The sample yields hundreds of thousands of distinct CDR3 sequences, roughly 31% seen once. This sample is drawn from a study of blood T cells in healthy people across ages. Sequences were obtained from blood. This TCR came from a woman of 80 years or more in good health.

The CDR3 region is CASSSGFYYEQYF. In DNA form, the CDR3 reads TGTGCCAGCAGCTCGGGCTTTTACTACGAGCAGTACTTC. The gene calls are TRBV7-2 and TRBJ2-7; D remains ambiguous. The CDR3 has 13 amino acids. V was clipped by 4 bases and J by 3 bases, with 10 bases between them. Germline V gene sequence: CDR1 SGHTA, CDR2 FQGNSA.